One and the same sample provided the 8 T cell receptor beta chains below, sequenced in a study of blood T cell repertoires in COVID-19. Measured with immunoSEQ multiplex PCR; TCRdb has only the in-frame clones, and not every one. Of fewer than 250,000 clones listed, around four fifths are singletons. The sequenced material came from peripheral blood. These receptors were collected from a woman in her sixties or seventies with active or convalescent COVID-19.

The chain carries TRBV6-2 or TRBV6-3 and TRBJ1-1, with TRBD1 as a possible D gene (6 bases). CDR1 and CDR2 (germline): MNHEY, SVGEGT. V lost 6 bases to trimming and J lost 3 bases, with 11 bases between them. This CDR3 is built from 13 residues. The CDR3 DNA is TGTGCCAGCAGCCGCGAGGGGGACACTGAAGCTTTCTTT. Encoded protein: CASSREGDTEAFF.

This clone was counted a single time. The gene calls are TRBV5-1 and TRBJ2-7; 9 bases match TRBD2. The trim removed 4 bases at V and 1 base at J, leaving 6 bases unmatched. The germline V gene has CDR1 SGHRS and CDR2 YFSETQ. There are 15 residues in the CDR3. The CDR3 region is CASSPGLAESYEQYV. The CDR3 DNA is TGCGCCAGCAGCCCGGGACTAGCTGAATCCTACGAGCAGTACGTC.

V usage is TRBV9 and J usage is TRBJ1-4, with a tentative D call TRBD1 (6 bases). V dropped 0 bases and J dropped 4 bases, with 10 bases sitting between them. This CDR3 is 15 amino acids long. Germline values: CDR1 SGDLS, CDR2 YYNGEE. In DNA form, the CDR3 reads TGTGCCAGCAGCGTAGAAGACAGGCGTAATGAAAAACTGTTTTTT. Translated, it gives CASSVEDRRNEKLFF. The full variable domain, with the rest looked up from reference TRBV9 and TRBJ1-4, is DSGVTQTPKHLITATGQRVTLRCSPRSGDLSVYWYQQSLDQGLQFLIQYYNGEERAKGNILERFSAQQFPDLHSELNLSSLELGDSALYFCASSVEDRRNEKLFFGSGTQLSVL.

J is TRBJ1-1 and V is TRBV7-2; the D gene is possibly TRBD1 (6 bases). The CDR3 contains 17 residues. Germline lookup yields CDR1 SGHTA and CDR2 FQGNSA. Trimming left V 5 bases short and J 5 bases short, with 24 bases between. The CDR3 DNA is TGTGCCAGCAGCCCGAGATCCCATAGGGGGATGAGGACTGAAGCTTTCTTT. Its translation is CASSPRSHRGMRTEAFF.

This clone was counted only a few times. V usage is TRBV15 and J usage is TRBJ1-6; no firm D call. Trimming removed 0 bases from V and 14 bases from J, with 20 bases in between. CDR1 is LNHNV and CDR2 is YYDKDF in the germline V gene (reference sequence). This CDR3 is built from 16 residues. This CDR3 is CATSRDKAEPSGSLHF. The CDR3 bases are TGTGCCACCAGCAGAGATAAGGCGGAGCCTAGTGGTTCCCTCCACTTT.

The chain combines TRBV3-1 (or the pseudogene TRBV3-2) with TRBJ1-1; 7 nucleotides line up with TRBD1. Losses at the gene ends were 2 bases for V and 3 bases for J; bases not matched to a gene: 6. Germline CDR1 is LGHDT and CDR2 is YNNKEL (reference sequence). The CDR3 is made up of 15 amino acids. The CDR3 is CASSQYVQGDTEAFF. The CDR3 region has the DNA TGTGCCAGCAGCCAATATGTCCAGGGGGACACTGAAGCTTTCTTT.

This chain joins TRBV2 and TRBJ1-4, with D tentatively TRBD1 (6 bases). V was cut by 2 bases and J by 4 bases, with 17 bases left in between. CDR1 and CDR2 (germline): SNHLY, FYNNEI. This CDR3 is 17 amino acids long. Here the CDR3 DNA reads TGTGCCAGCAGTGAAATTGGCAGGGGTTGGGGTAATGAAAAACTGTTTTTT. It specifies CASSEIGRGWGNEKLFF.

The chain uses TRBV6-5 and TRBJ2-3, with 12 bases that match TRBD2. The length of the CDR3 is 15 residues. Germline assignment: CDR1 MNHEY and CDR2 SVGAGI. V lost 6 bases to trimming and J lost 6 bases; unmatched junction nucleotides: 7. The DNA for the CDR3 is TGTGCCAGCAGACCTAGCGGGGGGGCCCTGGATACGCAGTATTTT. Amino acids: CASRPSGGALDTQYF.